This T cell receptor (beta chain) originates from a study of beta chain features in type 1 diabetes. Whole-study context: Over 85,000,000 sorted cells were examined across all samples.

Since all of the isolated RNA was reverse transcribed, expressed TCRB transcripts were what got sequenced. The protocol was immunoSEQ multiplex PCR, while the TCRdb copy is restricted to in-frame clones and leaves out a portion. This sample has around 250,000 clones; over 11% occur once, and the top ten carry roughly 0.019%. Whole-study results and caveats: The cDNA sequencing approach could over-represent high-TCR-expressing cells. Researchers report that Type 1 diabetes patients had moderately but significantly shorter TCRB CDR3s across all four CD4+ subsets. In the patient group, naive, central memory and Treg TCRB repertoires seemed more alike than in the healthy donor group.

CDR1 and CDR2 (germline): SGHRS, YFSETQ. The V end lost 4 bases, the J end lost 2 bases, and 14 bases lay between the germline ends. This CDR3 region has 15 residues. This clone was observed a few times. Its antigen is unknown. The TCR was taken from a man aged 25 to 40 with type 1 diabetes. Sequences were obtained from naive CD4+ T cells from blood. The chain links TRBV5-1 to TRBJ2-3; tentative D call: TRBD1 (6 bases). The CDR3 here is CASSRGRPLTDTQYF. CDR3 nucleotide sequence: TGCGCCAGCAGCAGGGGGAGACCCCTCACAGATACGCAGTATTTT. Filled out from reference TRBV5-1 and TRBJ2-3, the complete variable domain reads KAGVTQTPRYLIKTRGQQVTLSCSPISGHRSVSWYQQTPGQGLQFLFEYFSETQRNKGNFPGRFSGRQFSNSRSEMNVSTLELGDSALYLCASSRGRPLTDTQYFGPGTRLTVL.